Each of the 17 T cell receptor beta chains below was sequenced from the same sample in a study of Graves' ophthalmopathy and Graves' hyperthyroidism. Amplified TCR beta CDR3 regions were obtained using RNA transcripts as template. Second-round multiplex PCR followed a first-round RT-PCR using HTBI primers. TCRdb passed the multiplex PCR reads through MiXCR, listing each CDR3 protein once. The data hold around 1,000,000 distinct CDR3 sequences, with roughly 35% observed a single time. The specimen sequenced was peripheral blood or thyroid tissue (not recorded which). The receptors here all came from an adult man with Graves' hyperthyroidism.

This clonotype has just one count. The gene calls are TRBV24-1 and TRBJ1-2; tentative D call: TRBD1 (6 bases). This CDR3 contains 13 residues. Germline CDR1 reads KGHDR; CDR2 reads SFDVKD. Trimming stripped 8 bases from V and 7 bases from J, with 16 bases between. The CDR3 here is CATKGGGGTGYTF. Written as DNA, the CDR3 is TGTGCCACCAAGGGGGGCGGGGGCACTGGCTACACCTTC.

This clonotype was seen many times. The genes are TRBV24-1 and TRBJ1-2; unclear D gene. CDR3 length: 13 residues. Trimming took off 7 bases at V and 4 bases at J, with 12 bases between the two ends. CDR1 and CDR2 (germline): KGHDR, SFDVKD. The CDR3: CATSQDWAYGYTF. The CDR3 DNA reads TGTGCCACCAGCCAGGACTGGGCCTATGGCTACACCTTC.

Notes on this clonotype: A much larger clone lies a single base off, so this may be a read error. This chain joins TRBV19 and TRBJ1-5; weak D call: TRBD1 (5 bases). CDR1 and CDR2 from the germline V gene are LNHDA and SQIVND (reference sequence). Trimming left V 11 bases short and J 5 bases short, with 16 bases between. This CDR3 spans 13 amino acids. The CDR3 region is CAGTRGAYQPQHF. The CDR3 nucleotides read TGTGCCGGTACTAGGGGTGCTTATCAGCCCCAGCATTTT.

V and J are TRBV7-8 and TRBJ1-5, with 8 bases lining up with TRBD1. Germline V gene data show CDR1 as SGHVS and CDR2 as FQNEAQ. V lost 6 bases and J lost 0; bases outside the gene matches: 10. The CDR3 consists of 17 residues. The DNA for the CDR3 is TGTGCCAGCAGTTACGACTCAGGGGGCGGTAGCAATCAGCCCCAGCATTTT. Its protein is CASSYDSGGGSNQPQHF.

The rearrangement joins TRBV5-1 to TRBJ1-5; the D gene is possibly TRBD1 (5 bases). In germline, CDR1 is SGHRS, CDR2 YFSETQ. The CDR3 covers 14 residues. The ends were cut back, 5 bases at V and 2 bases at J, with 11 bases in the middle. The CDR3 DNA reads TGCGCCAGCAGAGATCTAGGGGGCAATCAGCCCCAGCATTTT. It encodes CASRDLGGNQPQHF. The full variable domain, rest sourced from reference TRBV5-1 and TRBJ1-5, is KAGVTQTPRYLIKTRGQQVTLSCSPISGHRSVSWYQQTPGQGLQFLFEYFSETQRNKGNFPGRFSGRQFSNSRSEMNVSTLELGDSALYLCASRDLGGNQPQHFGDGTRLSIL.

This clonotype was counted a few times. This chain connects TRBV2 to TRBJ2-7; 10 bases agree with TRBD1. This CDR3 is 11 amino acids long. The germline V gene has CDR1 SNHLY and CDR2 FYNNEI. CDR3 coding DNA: TGTGCTAGAGGACAGGGGGACGAGCAGTACTTC. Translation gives CARGQGDEQYF.

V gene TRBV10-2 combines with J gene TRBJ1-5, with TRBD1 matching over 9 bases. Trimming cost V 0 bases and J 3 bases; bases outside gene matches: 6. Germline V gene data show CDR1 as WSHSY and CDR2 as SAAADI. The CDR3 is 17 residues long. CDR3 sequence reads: CASSESRDRANNQPQHF. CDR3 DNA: TGCGCCAGCAGTGAGTCGCGGGACAGGGCTAACAATCAGCCCCAGCATTTT.

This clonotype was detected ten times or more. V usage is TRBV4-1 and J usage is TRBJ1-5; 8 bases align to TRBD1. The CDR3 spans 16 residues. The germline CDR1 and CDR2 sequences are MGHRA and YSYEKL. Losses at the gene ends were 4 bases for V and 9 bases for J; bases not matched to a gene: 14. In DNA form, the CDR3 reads TGCGCCAGCAGCCCCGTCCCGGGACAGGACCGGCGGCCCCAGCATTTT. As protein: CASSPVPGQDRRPQHF.

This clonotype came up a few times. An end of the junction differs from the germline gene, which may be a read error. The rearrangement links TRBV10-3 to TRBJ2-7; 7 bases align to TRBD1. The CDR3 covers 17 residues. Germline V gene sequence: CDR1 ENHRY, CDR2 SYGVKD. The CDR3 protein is CASSSYRGTAYDYEQYF. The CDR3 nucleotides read TGTGCCAGCAGTAGTTACAGAGGGACAGCTTACGACTACGAGCAGTACTTC.

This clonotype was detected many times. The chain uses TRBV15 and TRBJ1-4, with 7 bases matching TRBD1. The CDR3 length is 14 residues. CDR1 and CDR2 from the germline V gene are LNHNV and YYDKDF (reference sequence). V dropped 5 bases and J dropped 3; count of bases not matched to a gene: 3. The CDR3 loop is CATSEGTANEKLFF. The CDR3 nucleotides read TGTGCCACCAGCGAAGGGACAGCTAATGAAAAACTGTTTTTT.

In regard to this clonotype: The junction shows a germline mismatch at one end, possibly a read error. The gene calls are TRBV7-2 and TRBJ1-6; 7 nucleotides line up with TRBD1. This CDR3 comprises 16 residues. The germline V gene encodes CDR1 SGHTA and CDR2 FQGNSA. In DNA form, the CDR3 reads TGTGCCAGCAGCCCAGGGGGTCTGGACTATAATACACCCCTCCACTTT. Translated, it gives CASSPGGLDYNTPLHF.

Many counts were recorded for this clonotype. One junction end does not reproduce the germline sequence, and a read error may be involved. CDR3 in amino acids: CASSLAVVFEQYF. In DNA form, the CDR3 reads TGTGCCAGCAGTCTAGCGGTTGTCTTCGAGCAGTACTTC. This rearrangement joins TRBV10-3 to TRBJ2-7, with 7 bases lining up with TRBD2. CDR3 length equals 13 residues. The germline V gene encodes CDR1 ENHRY and CDR2 SYGVKD.

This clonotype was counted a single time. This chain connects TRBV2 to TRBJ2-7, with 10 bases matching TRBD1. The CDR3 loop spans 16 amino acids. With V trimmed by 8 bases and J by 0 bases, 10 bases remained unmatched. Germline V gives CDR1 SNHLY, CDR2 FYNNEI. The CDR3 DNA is TGTGCCAGCCAATCTCCCGGGACAGGGGTCTCCTACGAGCAGTACTTC. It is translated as CASQSPGTGVSYEQYF.

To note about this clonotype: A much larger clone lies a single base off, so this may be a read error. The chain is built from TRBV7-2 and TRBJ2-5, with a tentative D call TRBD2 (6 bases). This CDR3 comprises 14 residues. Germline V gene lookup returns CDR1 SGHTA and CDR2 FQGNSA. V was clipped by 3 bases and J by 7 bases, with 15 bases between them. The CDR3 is CASSFVTVGGTQYF. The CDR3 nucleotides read TGTGCCAGCAGCTTTGTGACGGTGGGAGGGACCCAGTACTTC.

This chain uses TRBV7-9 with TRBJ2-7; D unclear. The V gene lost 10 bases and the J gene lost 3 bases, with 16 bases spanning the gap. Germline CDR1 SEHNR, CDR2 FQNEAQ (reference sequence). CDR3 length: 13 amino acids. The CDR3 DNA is TGTGCCATCCGGGCCTCTTCCCTCTACGAGCAGTACTTC. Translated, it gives CAIRASSLYEQYF.

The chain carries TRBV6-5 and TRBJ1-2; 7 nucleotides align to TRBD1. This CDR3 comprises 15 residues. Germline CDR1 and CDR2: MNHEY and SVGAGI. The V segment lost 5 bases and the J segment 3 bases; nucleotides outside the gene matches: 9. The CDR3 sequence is CASSRQGGDDYGYTF. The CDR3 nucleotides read TGTGCCAGCAGTCGACAAGGGGGCGACGACTATGGCTACACCTTC.

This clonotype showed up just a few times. Here the CDR3 DNA reads TGCAGTGCGGACTTGGGACAGGGGGCCGAGCAGTACTTC. Translation gives CSADLGQGAEQYF. The rearrangement uses TRBV20-1 and TRBJ2-7; 12 bases are a match to TRBD1. Trimming removed 6 bases from V and 6 bases from J; junction bases left unmatched: 6. The CDR3 has 13 residues. The V gene's germline CDR1 is DFQATT and CDR2 SNEGSKA (reference sequence).